The 32 T cell receptor beta chains below all came from one sample that was sequenced in a study. Each CDR3 protein gets one entry after TCRdb re-called the RT-PCR reads with MiXCR. The sample has hundreds of thousands of distinct CDR3 sequences; over 12% are singletons. Sequencing input: memory CD4+ T cells from blood. The source is a female donor in good health, serving as a healthy control.

A few counts support this clonotype. The chain is built from TRBV15 and TRBJ1-4; D not certain. The length of the CDR3 is 16 residues. V lost 1 base to trimming and J lost 2 bases, with 11 bases between them. CDR1 and CDR2 from the germline V gene are LNHNV and YYDKDF (reference sequence). Here the CDR3 DNA reads TGTGCCACCAGCAGAGTGACGGGTTGGACTAATGAAAAACTGTTTTTT. This translates into CATSRVTGWTNEKLFF.

This clonotype was counted between two and nine times. The J gene is TRBJ1-1, the V gene TRBV9; D unresolved. Germline V gene data show CDR1 as SGDLS and CDR2 as YYNGEE. The CDR3 totals 14 residues. V shed 4 bases and J shed 3 bases, with 13 bases lying between them. CDR3 bases: TGTGCCAGCAGCATCTTAGGTCGGGACACTGAAGCTTTCTTT. Its translation is CASSILGRDTEAFF.

The J gene is TRBJ2-5, the V gene TRBV6-5, with D possibly being TRBD1 (7 bases). The germline CDR1 and CDR2 sequences are MNHEY and SVGAGI. V was trimmed by 4 bases and J by 5 bases, leaving 14 bases between them. The CDR3 is 14 amino acids. The CDR3 is CASSLEGARETQYF. CDR3 bases: TGTGCCAGCAGTTTGGAGGGGGCGAGGGAGACCCAGTACTTC.

The chain uses TRBV6-1 and TRBJ2-2; 7 bases are shared with TRBD2. Trimming took 2 bases from V and 6 from J; bases not matched to a gene: 3. There are 14 residues in the CDR3. Germline CDR1 is MNHNS and CDR2 is SASEGT. For the CDR3, the DNA is TGTGCCAGCAGTGAAATCCGGGGGGCCGGGGAGCTGTTTTTT. Encoded protein: CASSEIRGAGELFF.

This clonotype was detected only a few times. A read error may produce the germline difference seen at one junction end. The chain employs TRBV6-6 and TRBJ2-1, with 11 nucleotides matching TRBD2. Per the germline V gene, CDR1 is MNHNY and CDR2 is SVGAGI (reference sequence). This CDR3 has 17 residues. CDR3 sequence (DNA): TGTGCCAGCATTTACCCTAGCGGGAGGCGAGTCTACAATGAGCAGTTCTTC. Translated: CASIYPSGRRVYNEQFF.

This rearrangement joins TRBV6-2 or TRBV6-3 to TRBJ2-1; maybe TRBD1 (5 bases). The CDR3 sequence is 20 residues long. Per the germline V gene, CDR1 is MNHEY and CDR2 is SVGEGT. The ends were cut back, 0 bases at V and 1 base at J, with 22 bases in the middle. CDR3 amino acids: CASSYSKVPAGNGSYNEQFF. CDR3 nucleotides: TGTGCCAGCAGTTACTCGAAAGTCCCGGCAGGGAACGGATCCTACAATGAGCAGTTCTTC.

At least ten counts were recorded for this clonotype. This rearrangement joins TRBV9 to TRBJ2-3; the D gene could be TRBD1 or TRBD2 (6 bases each). This CDR3 comprises 16 residues. V was cut by 0 bases and J by 0 bases, with 11 bases left in between. CDR1 SGDLS and CDR2 YYNGEE come from the germline V gene. As DNA, the CDR3 is TGTGCCAGCAGCGTAGTTTGGGGGGCGAGCACAGATACGCAGTATTTT. Translation: CASSVVWGASTDTQYF.

This clonotype was observed a handful of times. Here the CDR3 reads CASSLSGGGDSPLHF. As DNA, the CDR3 is TGCGCCAGCAGCTTGTCAGGGGGCGGTGATTCACCCCTCCACTTT. This chain joins TRBV5-1 and TRBJ1-6, with TRBD1 identical over 8 bases. Losses at the gene ends were 1 base for V and 8 bases for J; bases not matched to a gene: 5. Germline V lookup: CDR1 SGHRS, CDR2 YFSETQ. The CDR3 covers 15 residues.

This clonotype was seen many times. The chain joins TRBV2 to TRBJ1-1; D call uncertain. Germline V CDR1 and CDR2: SNHLY, FYNNEI. CDR3 length: 11 residues. V lost 7 bases and J lost 6, with 9 bases in between. The CDR3 region is CASKGTAEAFF. CDR3 nucleotide sequence: TGTGCCAGCAAGGGCACCGCTGAAGCTTTCTTT.

This chain links TRBV9 with TRBJ1-1, with D maybe TRBD1 (5 bases). Trimming shortened V by 3 bases and J by 0 bases, and 9 bases separated the two germline ends. CDR1 and CDR2 from the germline V gene are SGDLS and YYNGEE. The CDR3 is made up of 14 amino acids. The CDR3 region is CASSADIMNTEAFF. In nucleotides, the CDR3 is TGTGCCAGCAGCGCGGACATTATGAACACTGAAGCTTTCTTT.

V is TRBV7-9 and J is TRBJ2-7, with D unresolved. V was clipped by 1 base and J by 3 bases, with 10 bases between them. Germline lookup yields CDR1 SEHNR and CDR2 FQNEAQ (reference sequence). This CDR3 is built from 14 residues. The CDR3 spells CASSLVPQSYEQYF. Written as DNA, the CDR3 is TGTGCCAGCAGCTTAGTACCCCAGAGCTACGAGCAGTACTTC. Complete variable domain (other parts from reference TRBV7-9 and TRBJ2-7): DTGVSQNPRHKITKRGQNVTFRCDPISEHNRLYWYRQTLGQGPEFLTYFQNEAQLEKSRLLSDRFSAERPKGSFSTLEIQRTEQGDSAMYLCASSLVPQSYEQYFGPGTRLTVT.

This clonotype was observed many times. The chain joins TRBV6-6 to TRBJ2-5, with D unclear. There are 14 residues in the CDR3. The V gene lost 5 bases and the J gene lost 1 base, with 11 bases spanning the gap. CDR1 and CDR2 (germline): MNHNY, SVGAGI (reference sequence). The DNA of the CDR3 is TGTGCCAGCAGTGGGTTAGCTCCCCAAGAGACCCAGTACTTC. Its protein product is CASSGLAPQETQYF.

The chain uses TRBV7-2 and TRBJ2-1; 7 bases line up with TRBD2. Germline V gives CDR1 SGHTA, CDR2 FQGNSA. This CDR3 has 15 amino acids. The CDR3 spells CAALGLNSAYNEQFF. Here the CDR3 DNA reads TGTGCTGCGCTGGGACTAAACTCTGCCTACAATGAGCAGTTCTTC.

This rearrangement joins TRBV20-1 to TRBJ2-1; 12 bases fit TRBD2. The ends lost 2 bases at V and 7 bases at J; junction bases unmatched: 6. CDR1 is DFQATT and CDR2 is SNEGSKA in the germline V gene (reference sequence). This CDR3 spans 15 amino acids. CDR3 region: CSARPPSGRENEQFF. CDR3 DNA: TGCAGTGCTAGACCACCTAGCGGGAGGGAGAATGAGCAGTTCTTC.

This clonotype has at least ten counts. This chain joins TRBV20-1 and TRBJ2-3, with D unclear. CDR3 length equals 11 residues. Germline CDR1 DFQATT, CDR2 SNEGSKA (reference sequence). V lost 3 bases to trimming and J lost 5 bases, with 6 bases between them. Written as DNA, the CDR3 is TGCAGTGCTAGTTCGGGAGATACGCAGTATTTT. Its protein product is CSASSGDTQYF.

This chain uses TRBV20-1 with TRBJ2-3; 9 bases fit TRBD1. The V segment lost 3 bases and the J segment 4 bases; nucleotides outside the gene matches: 5. The germline V gene encodes CDR1 DFQATT and CDR2 SNEGSKA (reference sequence). The CDR3 runs to 14 residues. The CDR3 DNA is TGCAGTGCTAGTGGGACAGGGAGTTCAGATACGCAGTATTTT. Translating gives CSASGTGSSDTQYF.

The chain employs TRBV6-5 and TRBJ2-5; D is perhaps TRBD1 or TRBD2 (6 bases each). This CDR3 spans 15 amino acids. CDR1 and CDR2 from the germline V gene are MNHEY and SVGAGI. Trimming removed 2 bases from V and 0 bases from J, with 10 bases in between. The CDR3 sequence is CASSYGGGNQETQYF. Written as DNA, the CDR3 is TGTGCCAGCAGTTACGGAGGGGGGAACCAAGAGACCCAGTACTTC.

This clonotype was counted a few times. The V gene is TRBV27, the J gene TRBJ2-7; no reliable D call. Trimming took off 5 bases at V and 2 bases at J, with 13 bases between the two ends. Germline V gene data show CDR1 as MNHEY and CDR2 as SMNVEV (reference sequence). This CDR3 has 14 residues. CDR3: CASSLNYDTYEQYF. CDR3 nucleotide sequence: TGTGCCAGCAGTCTAAACTATGATACCTACGAGCAGTACTTC.

This clonotype was seen a few times. The genes are TRBV7-3 and TRBJ2-1; 7 positions match TRBD1. The germline V gene encodes CDR1 SGHTA and CDR2 FQGTGA. The V segment lost 8 bases and the J segment 6 bases; nucleotides outside the gene matches: 7. This CDR3 is 13 amino acids long. The CDR3 DNA sequence: TGTGCCAGCGGGACAGAGAATTTCAATGAGCAGTTCTTC. Translating it yields CASGTENFNEQFF.

The chain is built from TRBV9 and TRBJ1-3; D is possibly TRBD1 (5 bases). Germline CDR1 reads SGDLS; CDR2 reads YYNGEE. This CDR3 has 16 residues. V gave up 0 bases and J gave up 2 bases, with 12 bases separating them. The CDR3 reads CASSVGQGRTGNTIYF. CDR3 coding DNA: TGTGCCAGCAGCGTAGGGCAGGGCCGAACTGGAAACACCATATATTTT.

This chain links TRBV20-1 with TRBJ1-2; 7 positions agree with TRBD1. Per germline, CDR1 DFQATT and CDR2 SNEGSKA (reference sequence). This CDR3 is 12 amino acids long. Germline trimming cut 5 bases from V and 3 bases from J; bases unmatched to any gene: 3. CDR3 sequence: CSAGGQDYGYTF. CDR3 sequence (DNA): TGCAGTGCTGGAGGACAGGACTATGGCTACACCTTC.

This clonotype was detected ten times or more. The V and J genes are TRBV6-6 and TRBJ2-2, with TRBD1 identical over 8 bases. CDR3 length: 15 residues. Germline values: CDR1 MNHNY, CDR2 SVGAGI (reference sequence). V was clipped by 5 bases and J by 1 base; unmatched bases: 3. CDR3 bases: TGTGCCAGCAGTGGACAGGGAGGGAACACCGGGGAGCTGTTTTTT. Translating gives CASSGQGGNTGELFF.

About this clonotype itself: The junction departs from the called germline gene at one end, perhaps through a read error. J is TRBJ1-1 and V is TRBV27; 10 bases line up with TRBD1. Germline-derived CDR1 and CDR2 are MNHEY and SMNVEV (reference sequence). The CDR3 contains 13 residues. This CDR3 reads CASSFAGTGEVYF. The CDR3 DNA reads as TGTGCCAGCAGTTTCGCGGGGACAGGGGAGGTTTATTTT.

This clonotype was recorded at least ten times. The chain is built from TRBV10-3 and TRBJ2-2, with D hard to call. CDR3 length: 16 residues. Per the germline V gene, CDR1 is ENHRY and CDR2 is SYGVKD. Trimming took off 8 bases at V and 1 base at J, with 17 bases between the two ends. CDR3 amino acids: CAILREPTGNTGELFF. Here the CDR3 DNA reads TGTGCCATCCTTCGCGAGCCCACTGGGAACACCGGGGAGCTGTTTTTT.

The rearrangement joins TRBV6-1 to TRBJ2-3; 11 bases map to TRBD1. CDR1 is MNHNS and CDR2 is SASEGT in the germline V gene. J lost 4 bases, V lost 6 bases, and 6 bases had no gene match. The length of the CDR3 is 15 residues. CDR3 in amino acids: CASRAGQGVSDTQYF. CDR3 nucleotide sequence: TGTGCCAGCAGGGCGGGACAGGGGGTTTCAGATACGCAGTATTTT.

The chain is built from TRBV10-3 and TRBJ2-7, with TRBD1 matching over 9 bases. Germline CDR1 is ENHRY and CDR2 is SYGVKD. This CDR3 has 15 amino acids. V lost 8 bases to trimming and J lost 6 bases; unmatched junction nucleotides: 14. CDR3 sequence: CAIRTTGGEIVEQYF. The CDR3 bases are TGTGCCATCCGGACTACAGGGGGCGAAATTGTCGAGCAGTACTTC.

The chain couples TRBV6-2 or TRBV6-3 to TRBJ2-3, with D possibly being TRBD1 or TRBD2 (5 bases each). From germline, CDR1 is MNHEY and CDR2 SVGEGT. The CDR3 covers 12 residues. V dropped 2 bases and J dropped 11 bases, with 11 bases sitting between them. CDR3 amino acids: CASSYRAGGQYF. The CDR3 DNA reads TGTGCCAGCAGTTACCGGGCTGGGGGGCAGTATTTT.

This clonotype was found a few times. CDR3 sequence reads: CASKEHPTLNTEAFF. CDR3 DNA: TGTGCCAGCAAGGAACATCCTACCCTGAACACTGAAGCTTTCTTT. V gene TRBV6-1 combines with J gene TRBJ1-1; D remains ambiguous. This CDR3 is built from 15 residues. Between the trimmed V and J ends, which lost 7 bases and 0 bases, there was a span of 15 bases. Germline values: CDR1 MNHNS, CDR2 SASEGT.

This clonotype was picked up a small number of times. The chain employs TRBV7-2 and TRBJ1-2; 12 bases fit TRBD1. The J segment lost 9 bases and the V segment lost 5 bases, leaving 4 bases of the junction unmatched. CDR1 is SGHTA and CDR2 is FQGNSA in the germline V gene. There are 13 residues in the CDR3. CDR3 bases: TGTGCCAGCAGCCTGGGACAGGGGGCGAGCTACACCTTC. This sequence encodes CASSLGQGASYTF. Supplemented by reference TRBV7-2 and TRBJ1-2, the full variable domain reads GAGVSQSPSNKVTEKGKDVELRCDPISGHTALYWYRQSLGQGLEFLIYFQGNSAPDKSGLPSDRFSAERTGGSVSTLTIQRTQQEDSAVYLCASSLGQGASYTFGSGTRLTVV.

This clonotype has only a few counts. The V gene is TRBV20-1, the J gene TRBJ1-1; possibly TRBD1 for D (5 bases). V was cut by 1 base and J by 2 bases, with 17 bases left in between. The germline gives CDR1 DFQATT, CDR2 SNEGSKA (reference sequence). The CDR3 is 16 amino acids. The CDR3 DNA reads as TGCAGTGCTAGAGGTGTGACACCTGGGGCTAACACTGAAGCTTTCTTT. Translated, it gives CSARGVTPGANTEAFF.

The chain links TRBV5-1 to TRBJ1-1; possible D gene TRBD1, 6 bases. Germline CDR1 and CDR2: SGHRS and YFSETQ. The V and J ends lost 4 bases and 8 bases respectively, with 15 bases between them. This CDR3 is built from 13 residues. CDR3 in amino acids: CASSGTGSREAFF. The CDR3, as DNA: TGCGCCAGCAGCGGCACAGGGAGCAGGGAAGCTTTCTTT.

This clonotype was seen a handful of times. V and J are TRBV12-3 or TRBV12-4 and TRBJ2-5; 7 bases fit TRBD1. With 6 bases clipped from V and 1 base from J, the junction kept 8 bases outside the gene matches. The CDR3 loop spans 15 amino acids. CDR3 bases: TGTGCCAGCAGCCACGGGACAGTCATCCAAGAGACCCAGTACTTC. Protein product: CASSHGTVIQETQYF.